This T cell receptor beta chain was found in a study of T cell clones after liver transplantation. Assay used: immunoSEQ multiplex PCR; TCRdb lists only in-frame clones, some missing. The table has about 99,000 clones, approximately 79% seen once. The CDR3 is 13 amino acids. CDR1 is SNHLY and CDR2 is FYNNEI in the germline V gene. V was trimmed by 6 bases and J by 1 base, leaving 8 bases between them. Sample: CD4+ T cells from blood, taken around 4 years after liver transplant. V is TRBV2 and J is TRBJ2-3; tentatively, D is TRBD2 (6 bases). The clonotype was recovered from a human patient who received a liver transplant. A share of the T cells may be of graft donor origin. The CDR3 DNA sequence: TGTGCCAGCAGAGCTAGCGGCACAGATACGCAGTATTTT. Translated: CASRASGTDTQYF.